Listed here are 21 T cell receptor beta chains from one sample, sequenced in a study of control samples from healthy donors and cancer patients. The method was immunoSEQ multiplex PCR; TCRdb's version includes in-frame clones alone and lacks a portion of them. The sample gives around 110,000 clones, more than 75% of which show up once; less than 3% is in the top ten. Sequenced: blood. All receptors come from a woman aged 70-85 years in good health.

CDR3 sequence: CASSIWGSGNTIYF. In DNA, the CDR3 is TGTGCCAGTAGTATTTGGGGGTCTGGAAACACCATATATTTT. V is TRBV19 and J is TRBJ1-3; D might be TRBD1 (5 bases). The CDR3 length is 14 residues. Germline CDR1 is LNHDA and CDR2 is SQIVND (reference sequence). The ends were cut back, 3 bases at V and 1 base at J, with 7 bases in the middle.

In DNA, the CDR3 is TGCGCCAGCAGCTTAGCGGACCCCACAGATACGCAGTATTTT. Translation: CASSLADPTDTQYF. The gene calls are TRBV5-1 and TRBJ2-3; a possible D gene is TRBD2 (5 bases). V lost 2 bases to trimming and J lost 2 bases, with 9 bases between them. CDR1 and CDR2 (germline): SGHRS, YFSETQ. The CDR3 runs to 14 residues.

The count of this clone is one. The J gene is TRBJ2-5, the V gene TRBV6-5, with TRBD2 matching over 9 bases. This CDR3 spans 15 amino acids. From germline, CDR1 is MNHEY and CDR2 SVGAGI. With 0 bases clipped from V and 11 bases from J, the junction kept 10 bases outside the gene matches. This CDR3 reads CASSYSRLAARGQYF. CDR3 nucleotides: TGTGCCAGCAGTTACTCGAGACTAGCGGCGCGGGGGCAGTACTTC.

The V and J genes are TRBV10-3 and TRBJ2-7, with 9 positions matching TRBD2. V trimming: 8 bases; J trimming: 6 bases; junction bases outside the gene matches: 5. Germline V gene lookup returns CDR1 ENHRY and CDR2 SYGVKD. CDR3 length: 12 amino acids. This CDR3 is CAISGTSIEQYF. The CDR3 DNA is TGTGCCATCTCCGGGACTAGCATCGAGCAGTACTTC.

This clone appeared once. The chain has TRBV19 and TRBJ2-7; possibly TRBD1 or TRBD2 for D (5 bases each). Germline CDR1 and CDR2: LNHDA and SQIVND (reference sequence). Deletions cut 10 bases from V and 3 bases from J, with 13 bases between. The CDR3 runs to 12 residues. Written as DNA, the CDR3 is TGTGCCACCGGGACGGGAAGCTACGAGCAGTACTTC. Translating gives CATGTGSYEQYF. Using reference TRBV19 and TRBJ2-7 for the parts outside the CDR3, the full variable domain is DGGITQSPKYLFRKEGQNVTLSCEQNLNHDAMYWYRQDPGQGLRLIYYSQIVNDFQKGDIAEGYSVSREKKESFPLTVTSAQKNPTAFYLCATGTGSYEQYFGPGTRLTVT.

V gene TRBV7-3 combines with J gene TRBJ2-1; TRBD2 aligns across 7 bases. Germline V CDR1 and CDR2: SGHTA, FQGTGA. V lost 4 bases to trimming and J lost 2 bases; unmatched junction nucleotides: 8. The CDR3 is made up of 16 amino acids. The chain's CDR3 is CASSSVSGDAYNEQFF. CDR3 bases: TGTGCCAGCAGCTCGGTGAGCGGGGATGCCTACAATGAGCAGTTCTTC.

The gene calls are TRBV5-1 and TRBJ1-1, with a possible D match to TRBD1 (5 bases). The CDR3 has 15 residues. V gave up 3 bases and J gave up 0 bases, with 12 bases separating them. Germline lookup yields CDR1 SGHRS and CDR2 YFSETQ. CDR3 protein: CASSWDGLMNTEAFF. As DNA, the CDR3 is TGCGCCAGCAGCTGGGACGGGCTTATGAACACTGAAGCTTTCTTT.

CDR3 nucleotides: TGCGCCAGCAGCCAAGAAAACAGGGGGTCCTACGAGCAGTACTTC. It encodes CASSQENRGSYEQYF. The J gene is TRBJ2-7, the V gene TRBV4-1; TRBD1 agrees at 8 bases. The V gene end was trimmed by 0 bases and the J gene end by 1 base; junction bases not matched to a gene: 2. The CDR3 is made up of 15 amino acids. CDR1 and CDR2 from the germline V gene are MGHRA and YSYEKL.

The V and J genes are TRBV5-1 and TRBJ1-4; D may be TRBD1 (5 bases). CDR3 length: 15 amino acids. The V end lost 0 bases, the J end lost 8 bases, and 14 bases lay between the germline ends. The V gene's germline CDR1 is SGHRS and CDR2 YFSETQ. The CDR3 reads CASSLVGDGLEKLFF. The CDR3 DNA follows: TGCGCCAGCAGCTTGGTTGGGGACGGCTTAGAAAAACTGTTTTTT.

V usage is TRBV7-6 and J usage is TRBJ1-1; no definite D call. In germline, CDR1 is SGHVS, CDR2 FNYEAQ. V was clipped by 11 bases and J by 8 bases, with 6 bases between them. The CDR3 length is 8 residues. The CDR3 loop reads CAPTEAFF. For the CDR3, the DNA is TGTGCCCCGACCGAAGCTTTCTTT.

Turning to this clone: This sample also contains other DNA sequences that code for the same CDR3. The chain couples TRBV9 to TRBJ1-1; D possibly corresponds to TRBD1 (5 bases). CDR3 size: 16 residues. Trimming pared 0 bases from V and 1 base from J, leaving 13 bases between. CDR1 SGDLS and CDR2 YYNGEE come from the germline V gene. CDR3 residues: CASSVGQGQGNTEAFF. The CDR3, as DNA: TGTGCCAGCAGCGTAGGCCAGGGCCAAGGGAACACTGAAGCTTTCTTT. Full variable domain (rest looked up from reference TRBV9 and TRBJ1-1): DSGVTQTPKHLITATGQRVTLRCSPRSGDLSVYWYQQSLDQGLQFLIQYYNGEERAKGNILERFSAQQFPDLHSELNLSSLELGDSALYFCASSVGQGQGNTEAFFGQGTRLTVV.

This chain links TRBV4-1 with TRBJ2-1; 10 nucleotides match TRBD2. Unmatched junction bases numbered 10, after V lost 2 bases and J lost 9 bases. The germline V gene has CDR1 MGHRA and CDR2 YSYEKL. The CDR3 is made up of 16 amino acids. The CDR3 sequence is CASSQHASGGASEQFF. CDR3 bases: TGCGCCAGCAGCCAACATGCGAGCGGGGGGGCCAGTGAGCAGTTCTTC.

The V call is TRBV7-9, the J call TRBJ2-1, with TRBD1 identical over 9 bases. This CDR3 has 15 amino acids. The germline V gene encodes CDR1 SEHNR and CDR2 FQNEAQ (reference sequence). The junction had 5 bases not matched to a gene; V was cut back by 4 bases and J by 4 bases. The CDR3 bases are TGTGCCAGCAGCTCCCGGGACAGGGCTTACAATGAGCAGTTCTTC. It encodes CASSSRDRAYNEQFF.

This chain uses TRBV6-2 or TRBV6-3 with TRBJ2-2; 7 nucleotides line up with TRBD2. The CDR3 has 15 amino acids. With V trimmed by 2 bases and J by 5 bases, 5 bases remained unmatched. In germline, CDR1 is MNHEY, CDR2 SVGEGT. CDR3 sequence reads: CASSYRAAGTGELFF. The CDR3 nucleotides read TGTGCCAGCAGTTACCGGGCAGCGGGGACCGGGGAGCTGTTTTTT.

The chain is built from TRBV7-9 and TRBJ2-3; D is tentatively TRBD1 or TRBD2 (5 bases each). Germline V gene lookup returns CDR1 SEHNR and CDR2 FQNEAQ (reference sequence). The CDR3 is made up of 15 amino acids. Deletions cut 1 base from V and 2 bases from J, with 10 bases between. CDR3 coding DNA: TGTGCCAGCAGCTTAGTGGGGGAACCCACAGATACGCAGTATTTT. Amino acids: CASSLVGEPTDTQYF.

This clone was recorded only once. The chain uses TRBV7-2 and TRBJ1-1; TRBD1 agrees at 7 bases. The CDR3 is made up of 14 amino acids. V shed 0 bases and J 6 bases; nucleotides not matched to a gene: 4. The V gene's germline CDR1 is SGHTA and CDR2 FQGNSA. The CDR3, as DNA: TGTGCCAGCAGCTTAGCCCGGACAGGTCCTGAAGCTTTCTTT. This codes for CASSLARTGPEAFF. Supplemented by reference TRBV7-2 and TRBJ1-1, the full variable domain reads GAGVSQSPSNKVTEKGKDVELRCDPISGHTALYWYRQSLGQGLEFLIYFQGNSAPDKSGLPSDRFSAERTGGSVSTLTIQRTQQEDSAVYLCASSLARTGPEAFFGQGTRLTVV.

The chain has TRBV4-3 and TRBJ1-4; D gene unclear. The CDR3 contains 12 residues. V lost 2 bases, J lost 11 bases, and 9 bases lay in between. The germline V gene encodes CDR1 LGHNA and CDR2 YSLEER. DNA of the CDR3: TGCGCCAGCAGCCAAAAAGGAGTCAAACTGTTTTTT. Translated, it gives CASSQKGVKLFF.

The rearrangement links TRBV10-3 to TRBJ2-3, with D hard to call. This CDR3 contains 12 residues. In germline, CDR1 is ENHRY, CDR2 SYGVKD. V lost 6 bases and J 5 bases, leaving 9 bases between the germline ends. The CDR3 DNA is TGTGCCATCAGGGCGTCGGGAGATACGCAGTATTTT. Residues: CAIRASGDTQYF.

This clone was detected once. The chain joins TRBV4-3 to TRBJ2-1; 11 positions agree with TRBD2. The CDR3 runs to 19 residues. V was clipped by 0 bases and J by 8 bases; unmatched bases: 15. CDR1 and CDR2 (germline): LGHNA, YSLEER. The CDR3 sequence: CASSQDWGGRLAGSHEQFF. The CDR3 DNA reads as TGCGCCAGCAGCCAAGATTGGGGGGGGAGACTAGCGGGGTCCCATGAGCAGTTCTTC.

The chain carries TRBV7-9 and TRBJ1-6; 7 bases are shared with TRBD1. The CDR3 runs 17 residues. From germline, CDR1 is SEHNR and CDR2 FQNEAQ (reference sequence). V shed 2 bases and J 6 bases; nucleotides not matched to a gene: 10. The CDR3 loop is CASSLILGGLSNSPLHF. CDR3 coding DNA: TGTGCCAGCAGCTTAATCTTAGGGGGCCTGAGTAATTCACCCCTCCACTTT. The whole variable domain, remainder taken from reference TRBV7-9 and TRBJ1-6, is DTGVSQNPRHKITKRGQNVTFRCDPISEHNRLYWYRQTLGQGPEFLTYFQNEAQLEKSRLLSDRFSAERPKGSFSTLEIQRTEQGDSAMYLCASSLILGGLSNSPLHFGNGTRLTVT.

The CDR3 DNA reads as TGCGCCAGCAGGGACAGGGCAAACGACGGGTATGGCTACACCTTC. Protein product: CASRDRANDGYGYTF. The chain links TRBV10-1 to TRBJ1-2, with TRBD1 matching 8 bases. Germline V CDR1 and CDR2: WNHNN, SYGVQD (reference sequence). Losses at the gene ends were 6 bases for V and 5 bases for J; bases not matched to a gene: 11. This CDR3 comprises 15 residues.